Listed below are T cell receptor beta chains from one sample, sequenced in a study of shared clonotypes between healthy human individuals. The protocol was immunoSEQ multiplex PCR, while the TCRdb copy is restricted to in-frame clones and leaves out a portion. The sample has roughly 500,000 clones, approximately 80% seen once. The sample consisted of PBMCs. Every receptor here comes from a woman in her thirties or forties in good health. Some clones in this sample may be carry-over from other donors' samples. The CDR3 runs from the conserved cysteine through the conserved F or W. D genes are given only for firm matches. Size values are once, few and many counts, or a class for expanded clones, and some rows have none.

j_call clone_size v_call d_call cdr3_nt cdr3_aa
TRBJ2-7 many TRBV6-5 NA TGTGCCAGCAGTTACGGGGGACTCTACGAGCAGTACTTC CASSYGGLYEQYF
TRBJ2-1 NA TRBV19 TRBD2 TGTGCCAGTACCGGGACTAGCGGGAGTTGGTCCTACAATGAGCAGTTCTTC CASTGTSGSWSYNEQFF
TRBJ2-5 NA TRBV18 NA TGTGCCAGCTCGCCCCTTTGGGGTGAGACCCAGTACTTC CASSPLWGETQYF
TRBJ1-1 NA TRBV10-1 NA TGCGCCAGCAGTGAGAGGAGGGGAATAACTGAAGCTTTCTTT CASSERRGITEAFF
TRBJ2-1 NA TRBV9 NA TGTGCCAGCAGCGCCAGCGGGGACAATTACAATGAGCAGTTCTTC CASSASGDNYNEQFF
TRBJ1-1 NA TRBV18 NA TGTGCCAGCTCGACGGGACATCAGAGGGGGGCTGAAGCTTTCTTT CASSTGHQRGAEAFF
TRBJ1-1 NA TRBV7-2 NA TGTGCCAGCAGCTTCTCCGTGAACACTGAAGCTTTCTTT CASSFSVNTEAFF
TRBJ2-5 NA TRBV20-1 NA TGCAGTGCTCTTATCCCCGGGACCCAGTACTTC CSALIPGTQYF
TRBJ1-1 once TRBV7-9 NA TGTGCCAGCAGCAAAAGTCGAGACACTGAAGCTTTCTTT CASSKSRDTEAFF
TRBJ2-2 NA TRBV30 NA TGTGCCTGGAGTAGGGGTGGATTTACCGGGGAGCTGTTTTTT CAWSRGGFTGELFF
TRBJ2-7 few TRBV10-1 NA TGCGCCAGCAGTGCCCAGGGGAGGCCCTACGAGCAGTACTTC CASSAQGRPYEQYF
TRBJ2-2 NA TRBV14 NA TGTGCCAGCAGCCAAGGCGCCCTTAACACCGGGGAGCTGTTTTTT CASSQGALNTGELFF
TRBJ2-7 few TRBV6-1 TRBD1 TGTGCCAGCAGTGTGTCCGGGACAGGGTCGTACGAGCAGTACTTC CASSVSGTGSYEQYF
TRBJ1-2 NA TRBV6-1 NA TGTGCCAGCAGTGAAGCCGGGACTTCCTATGGCTACACCTTC CASSEAGTSYGYTF
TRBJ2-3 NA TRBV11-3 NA TGTGCCAGCAGCTTAGATGGGGGCACCACAGATACGCAGTATTTT CASSLDGGTTDTQYF
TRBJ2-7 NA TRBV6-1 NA TGTGCCAGCAGTGATCCGAGACTGGGAACCTCCTACGAGCAGTACTTC CASSDPRLGTSYEQYF
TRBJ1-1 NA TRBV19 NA TGTGCCAGTTTGAACAGAGCCATGAACACTGAAGCTTTCTTT CASLNRAMNTEAFF
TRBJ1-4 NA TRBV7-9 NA TGTGCCAGCACCAAGGACAGAACGAATGAAAAACTGTTTTTT CASTKDRTNEKLFF
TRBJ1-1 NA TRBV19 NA TGTGCCAGTAGTATTTTGAGGGGAATGCTGATCACTGAAGCTTTCTTT CASSILRGMLITEAFF
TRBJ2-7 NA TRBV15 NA TGTGCCACCAGCAGAGGTAGTAAGGGGACCTACGAGCAGTACTTC CATSRGSKGTYEQYF
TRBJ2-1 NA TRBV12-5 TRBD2 TGTGCTAGTGCCCCCGGGACTAGCGGAGGCAATGAGCAGTTCTTC CASAPGTSGGNEQFF
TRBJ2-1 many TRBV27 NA TGTGCCAGCAGTCCCGGACTTACCCTTGGTGAGCAGTTCTTC CASSPGLTLGEQFF
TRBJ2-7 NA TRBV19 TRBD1 TGTGCCAGTAGATACAGCCGGGACAGCTCCTACGAGCAGTACTTC CASRYSRDSSYEQYF
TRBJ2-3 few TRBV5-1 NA TGCGCCAGCACCCCGGGACTCCAGCCCGGGGTAGATACGCAGTATTTT CASTPGLQPGVDTQYF
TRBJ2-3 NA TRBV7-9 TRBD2 TGTGCCAGCAGCTTAGGTAGCGGGGGCACAGATACGCAGTATTTT CASSLGSGGTDTQYF
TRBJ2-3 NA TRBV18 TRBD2 TGTGCCAGCTCACTCAGGACTAGCGGGACTAGCACAGATACGCAGTATTTT CASSLRTSGTSTDTQYF
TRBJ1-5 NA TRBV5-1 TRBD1 TGCGCCAGCAGCTTGGACGGGCAGGGGGCCGGGGGCAATCAGCCCCAGCATTTT CASSLDGQGAGGNQPQHF
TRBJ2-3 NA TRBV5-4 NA TGTGCCAGCAGCTTGGATGGTAGCGGCCGCCCCGATACGCAGTATTTT CASSLDGSGRPDTQYF
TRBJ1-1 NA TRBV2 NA TGTGCCAGCAGTCCGGGGACGGGATACACTGAAGCTTTCTTT CASSPGTGYTEAFF
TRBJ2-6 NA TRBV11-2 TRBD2 TGTGCCAGCAGCTCTACTAGCGGGAGTCCTGGGGCCAACGTCCTGACTTTC CASSSTSGSPGANVLTF
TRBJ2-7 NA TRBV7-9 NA TGTGCCAGCAGCCTGGACGGTCCCTACGAGCAGTACTTC CASSLDGPYEQYF
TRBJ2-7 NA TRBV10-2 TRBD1 TGCGCCAGCAGTGAGCCTGGGACAGGGGGGAGGTACGAGCAGTGCTTC CASSEPGTGGRYEQCF
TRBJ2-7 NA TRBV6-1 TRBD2 TGTGCCAGCAGTGAAGCAAGAAGGGACTATCCACCATACGAGCAGTACTTC CASSEARRDYPPYEQYF
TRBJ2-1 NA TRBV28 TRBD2 TGTGCCAGCAGTTTAGCCACTAGCGGGAGCTACAATGAGCAGTTCTTC CASSLATSGSYNEQFF
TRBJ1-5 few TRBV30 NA TGTGCCTGGAGTGTAAAAGGGGATCAGCCCCAGCATTTT CAWSVKGDQPQHF
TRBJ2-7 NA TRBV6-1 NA TGTGCCAGCAGTGGGCCTGGGGTCTACGAGCAGTACTTC CASSGPGVYEQYF
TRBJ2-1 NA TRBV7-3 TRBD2 TGTGCCAGCAGCTTAAGGGGCGGGAGCTCCTACAATGAGCAGTTCTTC CASSLRGGSSYNEQFF
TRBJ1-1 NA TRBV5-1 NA TGCGCCAGCAGCTTGGCCCTCCCGGACGGTGAAGCTTTCTTT CASSLALPDGEAFF
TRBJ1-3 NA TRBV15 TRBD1 TGTGCCACCAGCAGAAGGACAGGGTCTGGAAACACCATATATTTT CATSRRTGSGNTIYF
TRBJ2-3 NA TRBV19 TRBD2 TGTGCCAGTAGTAATGGGGACTACACAGATACGCAGTATTTT CASSNGDYTDTQYF
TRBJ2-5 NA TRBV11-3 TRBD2 TGTGCCAGCAGCTCCGGACTAGCGGGAAAGGAGACCCAGTACTTC CASSSGLAGKETQYF
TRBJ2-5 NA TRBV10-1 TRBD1 TGCGCCAGCAGTGACAGGGGGCTCGGGGAGACCCAGTACTTC CASSDRGLGETQYF